This is a list of T cell receptor beta chains from one sample in a study of CD8 T cells in ankylosing spondylitis. Each CDR3 protein gets one entry after TCRdb re-called the 5' RACE reads with MiXCR. The sample carries 250,000 to 300,000 distinct CDR3 sequences, approximately 20% recorded once. Specimen: blood, either unsorted or a sorted T cell fraction (not recorded which). The receptors were gathered from a male donor with ankylosing spondylitis or in good health (not recorded which). CDR3s include the opening cysteine and the closing phenylalanine or tryptophan. D genes are given only for firm matches. A row's size may be missing; if present it is once, few, many or a size class.

D,length,V,J,size,CDR3,DNA
TRBD1,17,TRBV28,TRBJ1-1,many,CASSLSLPGQGGTEAFF,TGTGCCAGCAGTTTAAGCTTACCCGGACAGGGCGGGACTGAAGCTTTCTTT
NA,18,TRBV7-8,TRBJ2-1,few,CASSPASRLASSYNEQFF,TGTGCCAGCAGCCCAGCGAGTCGTTTGGCGAGCTCCTACAATGAGCAGTTCTTC
NA,16,TRBV7-8,TRBJ2-3,NA,CASTPLARGSTDTQYF,TGTGCCAGCACCCCTCTAGCGAGGGGGAGCACAGATACGCAGTATTTT
NA,12,TRBV7-2,TRBJ2-5,NA,CASSFGLAPQYF,TGTGCCAGCAGCTTTGGGCTTGCTCCCCAGTACTTC
NA,15,TRBV29-1,TRBJ2-6,NA,CSVAELFSGANVLTF,TGCAGCGTTGCCGAATTGTTCTCTGGGGCCAACGTCCTGACTTTC
NA,15,TRBV29-1,TRBJ2-2,few,CSVEPQGRSTGELFF,TGCAGCGTTGAGCCCCAGGGTCGAAGCACCGGGGAGCTGTTTTTT
TRBD1,17,TRBV3-1,TRBJ2-5,NA,CASSRLDRGVFPETQYF,TGTGCCAGCAGCCGCCTGGACAGGGGTGTGTTTCCAGAGACCCAGTACTTC
NA,17,TRBV7-2,TRBJ2-3,many,CASSLGRAGARTDTQYF,TGTGCCAGCAGCTTAGGTCGCGCGGGGGCGCGCACAGATACGCAGTATTTT
TRBD2,13,TRBV2,TRBJ2-1,few,CAIGTSGRGEQFF,TGTGCCATCGGGACTAGCGGGAGGGGTGAGCAGTTCTTC
NA,15,TRBV5-1,TRBJ2-2,NA,CASSLDLAGTGELFF,TGCGCCAGCAGCTTGGATCTGGCCGGCACCGGGGAGCTGTTTTTT
NA,15,TRBV9,TRBJ2-2,NA,CASSVGLANTGELFF,TGTGCCAGCAGCGTAGGACTAGCGAACACCGGGGAGCTGTTTTTT
TRBD2,16,TRBV5-1,TRBJ2-1,many,CASSLGRGLVIPEQFF,TGCGCCAGCAGCCTGGGGCGGGGACTAGTGATCCCTGAGCAGTTCTTC
TRBD2,16,TRBV7-6,TRBJ2-1,few,CASSLRGLAPYNEQFF,TGTGCCAGCAGCTTACGGGGACTAGCGCCTTACAATGAGCAGTTCTTC
NA,14,TRBV5-1,TRBJ2-3,few,CASSLQGRVDTQYF,TGCGCCAGCAGCTTACAGGGCCGGGTAGATACGCAGTATTTT
TRBD1,13,TRBV20-1,TRBJ2-1,few,CSALGQGGNEQFF,TGCAGTGCTTTAGGACAGGGTGGGAATGAGCAGTTCTTC
TRBD2,15,TRBV3-1,TRBJ2-1,NA,CASSQDGSSGNEQFF,TGTGCCAGCAGCCAAGATGGTTCTAGCGGCAATGAGCAGTTCTTC
NA,12,TRBV20-1,TRBJ2-2,few,CSARDYTGELFF,TGCAGTGCTAGAGATTATACCGGGGAGCTGTTTTTT
NA,15,TRBV5-1,TRBJ2-3,few,CASILGSGSTDTQYF,TGCGCCAGCATCCTCGGGTCGGGGAGCACAGATACGCAGTATTTT
NA,17,TRBV14,TRBJ1-2,few,CASSQTGPNAGPYGYTF,TGTGCCAGCAGCCAGACCGGTCCTAACGCTGGGCCCTATGGCTACACCTTC
NA,12,TRBV3-1,TRBJ1-6,NA,CASSGGASPLHF,TGTGCCAGCAGCGGGGGTGCTTCACCCCTCCACTTT
TRBD2,16,TRBV20-1,TRBJ2-5,NA,CSATGLAGDLQETQYF,TGCAGTGCCACCGGACTAGCGGGAGACCTACAAGAGACCCAGTACTTC
NA,12,TRBV3-1,TRBJ2-4,few,CASSQGKNIQYF,TGTGCCAGCAGCCAAGGAAAAAACATTCAGTACTTC
NA,13,TRBV7-9,TRBJ2-4,NA,CASSLVDSFEQYF,TGTGCCAGCAGCTTAGTCGATAGCTTCGAACAGTACTTC
TRBD1,16,TRBV5-5,TRBJ1-1,NA,CASSSGTGGVLGEAFF,TGTGCCAGCAGTTCCGGGACAGGGGGAGTGTTGGGCGAAGCTTTCTTT
NA,15,TRBV28,TRBJ1-5,NA,CASSLIQEGHQPQHF,TGTGCCAGCAGTTTAATCCAGGAAGGGCATCAGCCCCAGCATTTT
NA,12,TRBV5-4,TRBJ2-1,NA,CASREGLGEQFF,TGTGCCAGCAGGGAGGGGCTAGGTGAGCAGTTCTTC
NA,16,TRBV5-1,TRBJ1-6,few,CASSLLGATGNSPLHF,TGCGCCAGCAGCTTGCTCGGGGCCACGGGTAATTCACCCCTCCACTTT
NA,13,TRBV20-1,TRBJ1-1,few,CSAGGAGNTEAFF,TGCAGTGCTGGCGGGGCGGGGAACACTGAAGCTTTCTTT
TRBD2,16,TRBV5-1,TRBJ2-3,NA,CASSPGLAGGYATQYF,TGCGCCAGCAGCCCCGGACTAGCGGGAGGGTATGCTACGCAGTATTTT
NA,15,TRBV5-1,TRBJ2-5,few,CASSLSGVAKETQYF,TGCGCCAGCAGCTTGTCTGGTGTTGCGAAGGAGACCCAGTACTTC
TRBD1,15,TRBV9,TRBJ1-2,many,CASSAYDRGRYGYTF,TGTGCCAGCAGCGCCTACGACAGGGGACGGTATGGCTACACCTTC